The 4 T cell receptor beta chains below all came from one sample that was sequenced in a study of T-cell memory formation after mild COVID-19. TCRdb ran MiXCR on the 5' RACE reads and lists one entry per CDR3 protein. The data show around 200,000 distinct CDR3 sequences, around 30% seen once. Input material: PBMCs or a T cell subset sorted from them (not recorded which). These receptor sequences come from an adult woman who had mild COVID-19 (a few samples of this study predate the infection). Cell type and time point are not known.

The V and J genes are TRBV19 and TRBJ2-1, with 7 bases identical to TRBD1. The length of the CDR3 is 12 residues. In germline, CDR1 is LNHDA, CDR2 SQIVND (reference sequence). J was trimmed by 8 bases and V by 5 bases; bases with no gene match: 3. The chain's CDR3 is CASSATGHEQFF. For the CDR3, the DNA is TGTGCCAGTAGTGCGACAGGGCATGAGCAGTTCTTC.

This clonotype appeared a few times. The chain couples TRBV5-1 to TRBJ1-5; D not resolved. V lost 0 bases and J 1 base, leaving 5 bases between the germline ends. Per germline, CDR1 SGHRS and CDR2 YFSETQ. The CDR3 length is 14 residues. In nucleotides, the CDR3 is TGCGCCAGCAGCTTGGAAGGCAGCAATCAGCCCCAGCATTTT. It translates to CASSLEGSNQPQHF. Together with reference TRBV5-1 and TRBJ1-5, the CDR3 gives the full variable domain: KAGVTQTPRYLIKTRGQQVTLSCSPISGHRSVSWYQQTPGQGLQFLFEYFSETQRNKGNFPGRFSGRQFSNSRSEMNVSTLELGDSALYLCASSLEGSNQPQHFGDGTRLSIL.

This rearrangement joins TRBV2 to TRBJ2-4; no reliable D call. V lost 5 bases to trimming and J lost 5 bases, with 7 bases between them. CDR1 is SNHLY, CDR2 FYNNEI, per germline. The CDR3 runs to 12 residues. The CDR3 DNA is TGTGCCAGCAGTATGTCAGAAAACATTCAGTACTTC. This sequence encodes CASSMSENIQYF.

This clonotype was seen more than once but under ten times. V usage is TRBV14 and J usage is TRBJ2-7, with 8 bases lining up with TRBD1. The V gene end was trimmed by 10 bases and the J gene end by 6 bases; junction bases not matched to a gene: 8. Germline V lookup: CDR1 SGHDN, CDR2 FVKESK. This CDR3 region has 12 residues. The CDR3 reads CATNLGQGEQYF. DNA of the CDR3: TGTGCCACCAACCTCGGACAGGGCGAGCAGTACTTC.